The 30 T cell receptor beta chains below were found in one sample sequenced in a study of blood T cell repertoires in COVID-19. Here immunoSEQ multiplex PCR was the method, and the copy in TCRdb shows in-frame clones only, minus some. Of approximately 70,000 clones listed, roughly 84% are singletons. Input material: peripheral blood. The receptor set was obtained from a woman aged 45-65 years with acute or convalescent COVID-19.

This clone was detected ten times or more. This sequence joins TRBV6-5 and TRBJ2-2; the D gene is possibly TRBD1 (6 bases). V gave up 4 bases and J gave up 6 bases, with 9 bases separating them. CDR3 length: 13 amino acids. The V gene's germline CDR1 is MNHEY and CDR2 SVGAGI. The CDR3 region is CASSFRGAGELFF. The CDR3 coding sequence is TGTGCCAGCAGTTTCAGGGGAGCCGGGGAGCTGTTTTTT.

This sequence joins TRBV2 and TRBJ2-5, with D perhaps TRBD1 (6 bases). Germline V lookup: CDR1 SNHLY, CDR2 FYNNEI. The V end was cut by 2 bases, the J end by 0 bases, with 7 bases between. The CDR3 runs to 14 residues. This CDR3 reads CASSEQGYQETQYF. The CDR3 bases are TGTGCCAGCAGTGAACAGGGGTACCAAGAGACCCAGTACTTC.

The J gene is TRBJ1-2, the V gene TRBV7-9, with D uncertain. The V and J ends lost 0 bases and 5 bases respectively, with 16 bases between them. The CDR3 loop spans 16 amino acids. CDR1 and CDR2 (germline): SEHNR, FQNEAQ (reference sequence). The CDR3 DNA is TGTGCCAGCAGCTTAGCGCCGGGAGGGTTAGGGTATGGCTACACCTTC. Translation: CASSLAPGGLGYGYTF. The whole variable domain, filled in from reference TRBV7-9 and TRBJ1-2, reads DTGVSQNPRHKITKRGQNVTFRCDPISEHNRLYWYRQTLGQGPEFLTYFQNEAQLEKSRLLSDRFSAERPKGSFSTLEIQRTEQGDSAMYLCASSLAPGGLGYGYTFGSGTRLTVV.

V usage is TRBV6-1 and J usage is TRBJ2-7; 8 nucleotides line up with TRBD1. Trimming took 4 bases from V and 2 from J; bases not matched to a gene: 10. The CDR3 has 16 amino acids. From germline, CDR1 is MNHNS and CDR2 SASEGT. CDR3 sequence reads: CASSGGTGNEPYEQYF. CDR3 DNA sequence: TGTGCCAGCAGTGGTGGGACAGGAAACGAGCCCTACGAGCAGTACTTC.

In its sample, this clone was seen once. V usage is TRBV12-3 or TRBV12-4 and J usage is TRBJ1-4; D not resolved. The CDR3 has 12 amino acids. Trimming cost V 7 bases and J 2 bases, with 5 bases left between them. The CDR3 DNA reads as TGTGCCAGCATGGCCACTAATGAAAAACTGTTTTTT. Protein: CASMATNEKLFF.

V usage is TRBV7-7 and J usage is TRBJ2-1, with 7 bases aligning to TRBD2. The CDR3 is 15 residues long. Germline CDR1 and CDR2: SSHAT and FNYEAQ (reference sequence). J lost 5 bases, V lost 1 base, and 5 bases had no gene match. CDR3 in DNA: TGTGCCAGCAGCTTAGGTAGCGGGCTTGACAATGAGCAGTTCTTC. Translation: CASSLGSGLDNEQFF.

This clone was seen once. The rearrangement links TRBV30 to TRBJ2-1; 13 bases line up with TRBD2. This CDR3 contains 15 residues. CDR1 and CDR2 (germline): GTSNPN, SVGIG (reference sequence). J gave up 9 bases and V 0 bases, and 5 bases lay outside the gene matches. The CDR3 DNA sequence: TGTGCCTGGAGTGTGACTAGCGGGGGGAGTAGTGAGCAGTTCTTC. It codes for CAWSVTSGGSSEQFF.

The V call is TRBV2, the J call TRBJ1-1; 9 nucleotides match TRBD1. V lost 7 bases, J lost 4 bases, and 4 bases stayed unmatched. The CDR3 covers 13 residues. Germline V gene lookup returns CDR1 SNHLY and CDR2 FYNNEI. CDR3: CASTGQGGTEAFF. CDR3 coding DNA: TGTGCCAGCACGGGACAGGGTGGCACTGAAGCTTTCTTT. Filled out from reference TRBV2 and TRBJ1-1, the complete variable domain reads EPEVTQTPSHQVTQMGQEVILRCVPISNHLYFYWYRQILGQKVEFLVSFYNNEISEKSEIFDDQFSVERPDGSNFTLKIRSTKLEDSAMYFCASTGQGGTEAFFGQGTRLTVV.

The chain couples TRBV5-1 to TRBJ1-1; 9 bases are shared with TRBD1. This CDR3 region has 15 residues. Germline V gene sequence: CDR1 SGHRS, CDR2 YFSETQ. V gave up 4 bases and J gave up 2 bases; unmatched junction bases: 6. CDR3 coding DNA: TGCGCCAGCAGCCACCCGGACAGGGGTAACACTGAAGCTTTCTTT. This encodes CASSHPDRGNTEAFF.

This rearrangement joins TRBV4-1 to TRBJ2-5, with 11 bases fitting TRBD2. V lost 0 bases to trimming and J lost 5 bases; unmatched junction nucleotides: 8. This CDR3 contains 17 residues. Germline V gene data show CDR1 as MGHRA and CDR2 as YSYEKL. The CDR3 spells CASSQDPLTSGGETQYF. CDR3 sequence (DNA): TGCGCCAGCAGCCAAGATCCCCTTACTAGCGGGGGCGAGACCCAGTACTTC.

This chain joins TRBV7-8 and TRBJ1-3, with unresolved D. The V and J ends lost 5 bases and 0 bases respectively, with 17 bases between them. There are 17 residues in the CDR3. In germline, CDR1 is SGHVS, CDR2 FQNEAQ. The CDR3 sequence: CASSPVGFGSSGNTIYF. Here the CDR3 DNA reads TGTGCCAGCAGCCCGGTGGGTTTCGGGAGCTCTGGAAACACCATATATTTT. Complete variable domain (other parts from reference TRBV7-8 and TRBJ1-3): GAGVSQSPRYKVAKRGQDVALRCDPISGHVSLFWYQQALGQGPEFLTYFQNEAQLDKSGLPSDRFFAERPEGSVSTLKIQRTQQEDSAVYLCASSPVGFGSSGNTIYFGEGSWLTVV.

This clone was recorded a few times. This chain joins TRBV11-3 and TRBJ2-2; D might be TRBD1 (6 bases). Germline V CDR1 and CDR2: SGHNT, YENEEA. With 8 bases removed from V and 6 bases from J, the gap between germline ends came to 13 bases. The CDR3 length is 13 residues. In DNA form, the CDR3 reads TGTGCCAGCCAGAATACAGGGTCCGGGGAGCTGTTTTTT. It translates to CASQNTGSGELFF.

The chain carries TRBV3-1 (or the pseudogene TRBV3-2) and TRBJ2-2, with D possibly being TRBD2 (5 bases). V shed 1 base and J shed 4 bases, with 10 bases lying between them. Looked up from germline, CDR1 is LGHDT and CDR2 is YNNKEL (reference sequence). The CDR3 runs 15 residues. CDR3 amino acids: CASSQGRGSTGELFF. DNA of the CDR3: TGTGCCAGCAGCCAAGGTCGGGGATCCACCGGGGAGCTGTTTTTT.

The chain recombines TRBV20-1 with TRBJ2-1; D gene unclear. V shed 1 base and J shed 5 bases, with 3 bases lying between them. This CDR3 region has 11 residues. In germline, CDR1 is DFQATT, CDR2 SNEGSKA (reference sequence). For the CDR3, the DNA is TGCAGTGCTAGAGCGGACAATGAGCAGTTCTTC. This sequence encodes CSARADNEQFF.

V usage is TRBV7-8 and J usage is TRBJ2-3, with 8 positions matching TRBD2. V was pared by 5 bases and J by 5 bases, with 6 bases of the junction left unmatched. CDR3 length: 14 residues. Germline V lookup: CDR1 SGHVS, CDR2 FQNEAQ. CDR3 sequence: CASSPGLVLDTQYF. The CDR3 nucleotides are TGTGCCAGCAGCCCGGGACTAGTCTTAGATACGCAGTATTTT.

This clone was picked up one time. The V and J genes are TRBV6-5 and TRBJ2-4; the D gene is possibly TRBD2 (5 bases). V lost 9 bases and J lost 6, with 18 bases in between. CDR1 and CDR2 (germline): MNHEY, SVGAGI. The CDR3 runs to 14 residues. The CDR3 DNA sequence: TGTGCCAGTCATGCTGGGTGGGAGCTAAACATTCAGTACTTC. It encodes CASHAGWELNIQYF.

The V call is TRBV5-4, the J call TRBJ2-7; possible D gene TRBD2, 5 bases. V dropped 1 base and J dropped 7 bases, with 15 bases sitting between them. From germline, CDR1 is SGHNT and CDR2 YYREEE (reference sequence). This CDR3 spans 14 amino acids. Here the CDR3 DNA reads TGTGCCAGCAGCTTGTGGACGGGGATCGGTGAGCAGTACTTC. This codes for CASSLWTGIGEQYF.

The chain uses TRBV28 and TRBJ2-1; possibly TRBD1 for D (6 bases). With 6 bases removed from V and 7 bases from J, the gap between germline ends came to 16 bases. CDR1 MDHEN and CDR2 SYDVKM come from the germline V gene. The CDR3 is 14 amino acids. The DNA of the CDR3 is TGTGCCAGCAGAATGACACAGGGTTATAATGAGCAGTTCTTC. The encoded protein is CASRMTQGYNEQFF.

J is TRBJ2-2 and V is TRBV30; no firm D call. The CDR3 spans 13 residues. V was pared by 0 bases and J by 5 bases, with 7 bases between. Germline V CDR1 and CDR2: GTSNPN, SVGIG (reference sequence). The CDR3 reads CAWSVSVTGELFF. In DNA, the CDR3 is TGTGCCTGGAGTGTATCCGTAACCGGGGAGCTGTTTTTT.

The rearrangement links TRBV4-2 to TRBJ1-3; D not certain. This CDR3 comprises 14 residues. Germline values: CDR1 LGHNA, CDR2 YNFKEQ. V was clipped by 1 base and J by 2 bases, with 6 bases between them. Here the CDR3 reads CASSQAGTGNTIYF. The CDR3 DNA reads as TGTGCCAGCAGCCAAGCCGGGACTGGAAACACCATATATTTT.

This rearrangement joins TRBV7-2 to TRBJ1-5; no firm D call. The CDR3 has 13 residues. Germline-derived CDR1 and CDR2 are SGHTA and FQGNSA. Trimming removed 1 base at V and 6 bases at J, with 7 bases between. Here the CDR3 DNA reads TGTGCCAGCAGCTTAGAGACGGGTCAGCCCCAGCATTTT. It is translated as CASSLETGQPQHF.

The table lists this clone with a count of one. J is TRBJ1-5 and V is TRBV19; TRBD1 might be the D (6 bases). V was trimmed by 6 bases and J by 0 bases, leaving 15 bases between them. The CDR3 covers 16 residues. Per the germline V gene, CDR1 is LNHDA and CDR2 is SQIVND (reference sequence). CDR3 nucleotides: TGTGCCAGTAGAAAGACAGGAGACTATAGCAATCAGCCCCAGCATTTT. This sequence encodes CASRKTGDYSNQPQHF.

This chain joins TRBV9 and TRBJ2-7, with 7 bases lining up with TRBD1. Germline V gene lookup returns CDR1 SGDLS and CDR2 YYNGEE. V was clipped by 4 bases and J by 5 bases; unmatched bases: 15. The CDR3 runs 16 residues. CDR3 sequence (DNA): TGTGCCAGCAGCCCCCAGCCGGGACAGTTATTCCACGAGCAGTACTTC. This codes for CASSPQPGQLFHEQYF.

This rearrangement joins TRBV29-1 to TRBJ2-5, with 10 positions matching TRBD1. Germline V gene sequence: CDR1 SQVTM, CDR2 ANQGSEA. Unmatched junction bases numbered 4, after V lost 7 bases and J lost 5 bases. The CDR3 contains 12 residues. The CDR3 reads CSALDRGETQYF. The CDR3 DNA sequence: TGCAGCGCCCTGGACAGGGGGGAGACCCAGTACTTC.

This clone is a singleton in its sample. The CDR3 loop reads CASSLRVWDRSSRGAEAFF. The CDR3 coding sequence is TGCGCCAGCAGCTTGAGGGTCTGGGACAGGTCGTCGCGAGGCGCTGAAGCTTTCTTT. The gene calls are TRBV5-1 and TRBJ1-1, with 8 bases identical to TRBD1. The germline CDR1 and CDR2 sequences are SGHRS and YFSETQ. The CDR3 loop spans 19 amino acids. The trim removed 1 base at V and 6 bases at J, leaving 20 bases unmatched.

This chain connects TRBV21-1 to TRBJ1-5; TRBD1 is taken as the D call from the table, unchecked against the DNA. TRBV21-1 has pseudogene status. The CDR3 spans 16 residues. CDR3 region: CASSSSRTRSNQPQHF. CDR3 bases: TGTGCCAGCAGCTCCTCCCGGACACGTAGCAATCAGCCCCAGCATTTT.

The chain joins TRBV24-1 to TRBJ2-3, with a possible D match to TRBD2 (6 bases). The germline V and J ends were trimmed by 2 bases and 8 bases, with 19 bases remaining between them. Germline V gene lookup returns CDR1 KGHDR and CDR2 SFDVKD. There are 16 residues in the CDR3. The CDR3 DNA sequence: TGTGCCACCAGTGATTCTCGGGGGACCCGTGGTGGTACGCAGTATTTT. Its protein is CATSDSRGTRGGTQYF.

This clone was recorded at least ten times. The gene calls are TRBV3-1 (or the pseudogene TRBV3-2) and TRBJ2-5; 9 nucleotides align to TRBD2. J was trimmed by 4 bases and V by 5 bases; bases with no gene match: 8. The CDR3 extends over 15 amino acids. Germline values: CDR1 LGHDT, CDR2 YNNKEL (reference sequence). This CDR3 is CASSYPSGMGETQYF. The CDR3 coding sequence is TGTGCCAGCAGCTATCCTAGCGGGATGGGAGAGACCCAGTACTTC.

This clone occurred a few times. V is TRBV5-1 and J is TRBJ2-7; tentative D call: TRBD2 (6 bases). V lost 4 bases and J lost 3, with 11 bases in between. The CDR3 sequence is 13 residues long. The germline V gene encodes CDR1 SGHRS and CDR2 YFSETQ. CDR3 bases: TGCGCCAGCAGCCCGATGACTAGCTACGAGCAGTACTTC. Translated: CASSPMTSYEQYF.

This sequence joins TRBV18 and TRBJ2-1, with 14 bases aligning to TRBD2. Germline V gene data show CDR1 as KGHSH and CDR2 as LQKENI. This CDR3 comprises 15 residues. V lost 3 bases to trimming and J lost 5 bases; unmatched junction nucleotides: 0. The CDR3 here is CASSPGLAGDNEQFF. The CDR3 DNA is TGTGCCAGCTCACCGGGACTAGCGGGAGACAATGAGCAGTTCTTC.